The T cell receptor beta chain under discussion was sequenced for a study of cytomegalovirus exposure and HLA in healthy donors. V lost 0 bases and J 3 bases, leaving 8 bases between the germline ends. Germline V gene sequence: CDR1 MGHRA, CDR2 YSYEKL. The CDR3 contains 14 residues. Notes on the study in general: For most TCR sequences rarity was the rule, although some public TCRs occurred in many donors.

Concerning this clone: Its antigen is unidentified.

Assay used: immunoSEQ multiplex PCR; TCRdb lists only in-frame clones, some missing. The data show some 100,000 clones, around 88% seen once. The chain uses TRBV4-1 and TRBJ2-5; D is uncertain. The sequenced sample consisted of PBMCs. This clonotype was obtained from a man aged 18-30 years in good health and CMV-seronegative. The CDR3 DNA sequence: TGCGCCAGCAGCCAAGATCCACGAGAAGAGACCCAGTACTTC. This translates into CASSQDPREETQYF.